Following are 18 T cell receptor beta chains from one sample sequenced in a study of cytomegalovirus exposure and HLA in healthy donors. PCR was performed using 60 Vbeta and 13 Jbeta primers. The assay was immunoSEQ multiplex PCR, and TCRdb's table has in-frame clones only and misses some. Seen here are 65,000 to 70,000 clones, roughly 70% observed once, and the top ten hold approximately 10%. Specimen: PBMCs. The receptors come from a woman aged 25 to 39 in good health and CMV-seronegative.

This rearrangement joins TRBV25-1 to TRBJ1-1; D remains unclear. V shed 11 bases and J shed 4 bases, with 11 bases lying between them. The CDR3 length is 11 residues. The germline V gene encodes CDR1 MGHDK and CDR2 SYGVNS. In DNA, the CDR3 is TGTGCCGTCGGGGTGGTCACTGAAGCTTTCTTT. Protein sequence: CAVGVVTEAFF.

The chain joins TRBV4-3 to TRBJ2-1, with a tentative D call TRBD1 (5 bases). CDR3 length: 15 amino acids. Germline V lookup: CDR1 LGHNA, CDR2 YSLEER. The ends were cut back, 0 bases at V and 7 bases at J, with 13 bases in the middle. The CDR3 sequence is CASSQDEARANEQFF. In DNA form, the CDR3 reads TGCGCCAGCAGCCAAGATGAGGCCAGGGCGAATGAGCAGTTCTTC.

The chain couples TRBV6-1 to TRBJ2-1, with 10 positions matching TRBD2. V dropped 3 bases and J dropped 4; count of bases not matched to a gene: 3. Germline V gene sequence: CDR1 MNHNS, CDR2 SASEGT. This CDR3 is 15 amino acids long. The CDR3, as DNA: TGTGCCAGCAGTGATTTTAGCGGGGGGTACAATGAGCAGTTCTTC. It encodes CASSDFSGGYNEQFF.

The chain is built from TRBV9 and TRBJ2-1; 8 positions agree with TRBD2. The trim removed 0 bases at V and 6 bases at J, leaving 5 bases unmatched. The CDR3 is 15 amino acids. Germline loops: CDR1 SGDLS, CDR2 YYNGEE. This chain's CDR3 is CASSVGGGMFNEQFF. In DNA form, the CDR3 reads TGTGCCAGCAGCGTAGGCGGGGGGATGTTCAATGAGCAGTTCTTC.

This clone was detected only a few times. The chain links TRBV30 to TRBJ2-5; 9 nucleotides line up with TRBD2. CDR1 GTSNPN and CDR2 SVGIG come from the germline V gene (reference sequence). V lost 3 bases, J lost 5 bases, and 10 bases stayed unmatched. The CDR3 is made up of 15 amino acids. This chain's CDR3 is CAWSGSGGTLETQYF. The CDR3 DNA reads TGTGCCTGGAGCGGTAGCGGGGGTACTTTGGAGACCCAGTACTTC.

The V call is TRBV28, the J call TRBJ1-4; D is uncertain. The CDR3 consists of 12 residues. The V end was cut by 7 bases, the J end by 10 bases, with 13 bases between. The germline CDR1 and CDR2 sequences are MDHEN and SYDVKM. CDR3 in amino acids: CASTSTLGKLFF. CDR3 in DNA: TGTGCCAGCACCAGCACCCTAGGAAAACTGTTTTTT.

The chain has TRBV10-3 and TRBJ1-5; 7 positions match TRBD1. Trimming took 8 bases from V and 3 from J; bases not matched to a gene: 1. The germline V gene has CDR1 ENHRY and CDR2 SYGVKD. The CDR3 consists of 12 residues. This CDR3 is CAIGTVNQPQHF. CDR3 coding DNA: TGTGCCATCGGGACAGTCAATCAGCCCCAGCATTTT.

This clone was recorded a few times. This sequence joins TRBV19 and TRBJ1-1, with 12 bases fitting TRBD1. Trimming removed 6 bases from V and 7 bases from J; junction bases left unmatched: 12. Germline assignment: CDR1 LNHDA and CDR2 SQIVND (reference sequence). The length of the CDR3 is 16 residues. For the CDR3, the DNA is TGTGCCAGTAGCCAACTTCCGGGACAGGGGGCTGATGAAGCTTTCTTT. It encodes CASSQLPGQGADEAFF.

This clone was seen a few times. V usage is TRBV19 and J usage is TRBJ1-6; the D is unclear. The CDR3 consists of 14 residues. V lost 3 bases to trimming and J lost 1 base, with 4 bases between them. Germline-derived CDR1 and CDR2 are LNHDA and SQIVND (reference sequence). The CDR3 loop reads CASSISSYNSPLHF. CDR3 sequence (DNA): TGTGCCAGTAGTATTTCTTCCTATAATTCACCCCTCCACTTT.

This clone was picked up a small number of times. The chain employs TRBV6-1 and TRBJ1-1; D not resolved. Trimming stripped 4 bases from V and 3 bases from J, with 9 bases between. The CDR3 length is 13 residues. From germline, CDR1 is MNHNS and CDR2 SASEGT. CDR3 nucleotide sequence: TGTGCCAGCAGTGCTGCTAGGTACACTGAAGCTTTCTTT. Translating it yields CASSAARYTEAFF.

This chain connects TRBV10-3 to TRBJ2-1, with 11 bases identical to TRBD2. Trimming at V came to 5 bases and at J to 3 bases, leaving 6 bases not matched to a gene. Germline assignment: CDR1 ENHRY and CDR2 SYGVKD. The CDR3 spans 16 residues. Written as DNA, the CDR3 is TGTGCCATCAGTTACAGTAGCGGGGGGGACTACAATGAGCAGTTCTTC. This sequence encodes CAISYSSGGDYNEQFF.

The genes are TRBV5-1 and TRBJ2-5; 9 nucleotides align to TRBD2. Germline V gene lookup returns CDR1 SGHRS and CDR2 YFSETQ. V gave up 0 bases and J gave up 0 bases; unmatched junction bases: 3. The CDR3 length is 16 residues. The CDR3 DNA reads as TGCGCCAGCAGCTTGGGAGCGGGGGGTTACCAAGAGACCCAGTACTTC. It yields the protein CASSLGAGGYQETQYF.

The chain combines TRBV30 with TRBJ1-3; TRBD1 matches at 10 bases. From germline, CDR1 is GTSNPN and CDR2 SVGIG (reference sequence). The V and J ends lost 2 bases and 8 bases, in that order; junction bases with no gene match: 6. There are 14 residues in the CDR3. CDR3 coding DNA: TGTGCCTGGAGTAGACAGGGGGCTAAAGACACCATATATTTT. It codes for CAWSRQGAKDTIYF.

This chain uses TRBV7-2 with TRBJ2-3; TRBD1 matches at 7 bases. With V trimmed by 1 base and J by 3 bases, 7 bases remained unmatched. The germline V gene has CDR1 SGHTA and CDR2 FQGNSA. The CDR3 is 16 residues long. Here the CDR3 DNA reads TGTGCCAGCAGCTTAGAGGCAGGGGGACGGACAGATACGCAGTATTTT. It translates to CASSLEAGGRTDTQYF.

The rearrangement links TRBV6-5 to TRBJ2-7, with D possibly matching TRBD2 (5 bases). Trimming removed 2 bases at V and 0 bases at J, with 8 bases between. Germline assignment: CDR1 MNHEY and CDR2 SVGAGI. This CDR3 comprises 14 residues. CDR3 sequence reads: CASSYKLGSYEQYF. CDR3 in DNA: TGTGCCAGCAGTTACAAACTAGGCTCCTACGAGCAGTACTTC.

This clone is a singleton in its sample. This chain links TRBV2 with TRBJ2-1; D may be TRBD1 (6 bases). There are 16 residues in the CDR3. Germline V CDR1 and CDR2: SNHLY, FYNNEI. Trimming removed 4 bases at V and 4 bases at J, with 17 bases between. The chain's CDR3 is CASSGRGGLGYNEQFF. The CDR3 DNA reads TGTGCCAGCAGTGGTAGAGGGGGATTAGGGTACAATGAGCAGTTCTTC.

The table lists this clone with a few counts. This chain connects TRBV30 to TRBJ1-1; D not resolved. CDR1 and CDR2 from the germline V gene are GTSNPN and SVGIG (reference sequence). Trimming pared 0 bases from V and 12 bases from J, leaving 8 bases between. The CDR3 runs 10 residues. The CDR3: CAWSVRDPFF. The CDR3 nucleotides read TGTGCCTGGAGTGTACGGGATCCTTTCTTT.

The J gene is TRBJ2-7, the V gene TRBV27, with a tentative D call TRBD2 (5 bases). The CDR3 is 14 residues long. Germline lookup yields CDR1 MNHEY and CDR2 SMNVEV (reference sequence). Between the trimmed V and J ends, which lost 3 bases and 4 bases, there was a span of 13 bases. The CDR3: CASSFGGRMYEQYF. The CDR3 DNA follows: TGTGCCAGCAGTTTCGGAGGACGGATGTACGAGCAGTACTTC.